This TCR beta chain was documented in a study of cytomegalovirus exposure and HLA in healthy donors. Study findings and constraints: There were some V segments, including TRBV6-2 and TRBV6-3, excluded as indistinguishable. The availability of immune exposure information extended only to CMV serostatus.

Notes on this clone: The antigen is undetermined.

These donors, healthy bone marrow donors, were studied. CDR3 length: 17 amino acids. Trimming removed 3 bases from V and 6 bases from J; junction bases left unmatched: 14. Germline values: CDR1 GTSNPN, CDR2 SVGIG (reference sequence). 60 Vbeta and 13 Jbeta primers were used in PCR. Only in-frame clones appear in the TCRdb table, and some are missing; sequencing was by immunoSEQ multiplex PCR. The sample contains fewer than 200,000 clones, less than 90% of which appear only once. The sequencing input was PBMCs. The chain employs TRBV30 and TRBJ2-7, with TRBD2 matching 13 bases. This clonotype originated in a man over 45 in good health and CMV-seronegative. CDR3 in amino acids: CAWSDTSGRARLGEQYF. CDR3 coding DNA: TGTGCCTGGAGCGATACTAGCGGGAGGGCCCGTTTAGGCGAGCAGTACTTC.